A selection of T cell receptor beta chains follows, all from one sample in a study of read filtering for tumor transcriptome and immune sequencing. Each CDR3 protein is one row after TCRdb ran MiXCR on the reads. The table has 75,000 to 95,000 distinct CDR3 sequences, 20% to 25% seen once. What was sequenced was a population of CD138-negative cells sorted from bone marrow. Receptors were obtained from a donor at least 40 years old with multiple myeloma. The CDR3 runs from the conserved cysteine through the conserved F or W. A D gene is named only where the DNA matches it firmly. For some rows the clone size is stated as once, few or many, or as a class when expanded; others skip it.

>many|TRBV29-1|TRBD2|TRBJ2-3
CSVVAGNTDTQYF
TGCAGCGTTGTAGCGGGAAACACAGATACGCAGTATTTT
>-|TRBV5-1|-|TRBJ2-5
CASSFGQDPQAQYF
TGCGCCAGCAGCTTTGGTCAGGACCCACAGGCCCAGTACTTC
>many|TRBV7-9|-|TRBJ2-2
CASRPVGNANTGELFF
TGTGCCAGCAGACCGGTGGGGAACGCGAACACCGGGGAGCTGTTTTTT
>few|TRBV4-1|TRBD2|TRBJ2-3
CASSQLAGVSDTQYF
TGCGCCAGCAGCCAGCTAGCGGGGGTTTCAGATACGCAGTATTTT
>few|TRBV7-3|-|TRBJ2-6
CASSPQMAGANVLTF
TGTGCCAGCAGCCCCCAGATGGCTGGGGCCAACGTCCTGACTTTC
>many|TRBV11-2|-|TRBJ2-1
CASSLGGTQRGEQFF
TGTGCCAGCAGCTTAGGAGGGACCCAACGCGGTGAGCAGTTCTTC
>many|TRBV7-2|-|TRBJ1-1
CASSPKWNTEAFF
TGTGCCAGCAGCCCAAAGTGGAACACTGAAGCTTTCTTT
>few|TRBV12-3/TRBV12-4|TRBD1|TRBJ1-2
CASSPTGAGGYTF
TGTGCCAGCAGTCCTACAGGGGCAGGCGGCTACACCTTC
>few|TRBV5-1|-|TRBJ2-1
CASSFGQLPYNEQFF
TGCGCCAGCAGCTTTGGTCAACTACCATACAATGAGCAGTTCTTC
>few|TRBV12-3/TRBV12-4|-|TRBJ1-1
CASSFNVMSTEAFF
TGTGCCAGCAGTTTTAACGTGATGAGCACTGAAGCTTTCTTT
>many|TRBV20-1|-|TRBJ1-1
CSATAPGTLAKTEAFF
TGCAGTGCAACAGCCCCCGGGACATTGGCCAAAACTGAAGCTTTCTTT
>many|TRBV2|-|TRBJ1-2
CASSEGSYGYTF
TGTGCCAGCAGTGAAGGGAGCTATGGCTACACCTTC